This paragraph covers one T cell receptor beta chain sequence. CD45RO-negative cells were positively selected for CCR7, leaving out terminally differentiated effector memory CD45RA+ cells. Trimming removed 0 bases at V and 2 bases at J, with 11 bases between. The CDR3 extends over 16 amino acids. Germline lookup yields CDR1 LGHNA and CDR2 YSLEER. The sample belongs to a study of shared clonotypes between healthy human individuals. Some clones are missing from TCRdb's copy, which holds only in-frame ones; the method was immunoSEQ multiplex PCR. The table shows 2 million to 2.5 million clones, with under 95% occurring only once.

V gene TRBV4-3 combines with J gene TRBJ1-3; D is ambiguous. The sequence was obtained from a man younger than 35 in good health. Some clones in this sample may be carry-over from other donors' samples. The sample taken for sequencing was naive CD8+ T cells from PBMCs. CDR3 amino acids: CASSQDRGEAGNTIYF. The CDR3 DNA sequence: TGCGCCAGCAGCCAAGATCGCGGGGAGGCTGGAAACACCATATATTTT.